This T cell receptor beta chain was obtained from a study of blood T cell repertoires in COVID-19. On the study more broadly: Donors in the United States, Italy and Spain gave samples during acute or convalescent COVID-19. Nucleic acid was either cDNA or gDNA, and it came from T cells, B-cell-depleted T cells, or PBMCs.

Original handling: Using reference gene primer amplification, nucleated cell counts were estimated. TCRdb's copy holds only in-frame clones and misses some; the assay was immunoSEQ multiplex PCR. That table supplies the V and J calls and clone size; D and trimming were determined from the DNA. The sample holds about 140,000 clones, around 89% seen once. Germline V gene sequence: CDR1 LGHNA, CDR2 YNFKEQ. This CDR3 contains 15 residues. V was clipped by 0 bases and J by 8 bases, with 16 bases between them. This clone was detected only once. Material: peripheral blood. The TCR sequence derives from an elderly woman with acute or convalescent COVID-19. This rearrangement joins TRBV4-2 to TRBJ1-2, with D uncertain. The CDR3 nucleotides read TGTGCCAGCAGCCAAGAAGGCCAAGGCCGAGGGGGCTACACCTTC. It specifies CASSQEGQGRGGYTF.